Sequencing of this T cell receptor (beta chain) was carried out in a study of blood T cells in healthy people across ages. Between the trimmed V and J ends, which lost 7 bases and 5 bases, there was a span of 24 bases. The CDR3 is 16 amino acids. CDR1 is SGHRS, CDR2 YFSETQ, per germline. A sample-barcoded 5' primer and a J-beta primer mix were used in a second PCR of about 6 to 12 cycles. TCRdb fed the 5' RACE reads into MiXCR, producing one record per CDR3 protein. The table lists about 1.7 million distinct CDR3 sequences, 28% of them singletons, with 7.7% in the top ten. With respect to this clonotype: Its antigen is not known.

Study results and caveats: Per million T cells, the diversity of TCR beta decreased roughly linearly as age advanced. Donor CMV status was unknown, possibly confounding expanded clonotype changes.

Specimen: blood. The chain uses TRBV5-1 and TRBJ1-1, with D possibly TRBD1 on 5 matching bases. The sequence came from a woman aged 25 to 39 in good health. In DNA form, the CDR3 reads TGCGCCAGCGGACCCTCGGGAGGGGTAGCACGAACTGAAGCTTTCTTT. Encoded protein: CASGPSGGVARTEAFF.